This T cell receptor (beta chain) was sequenced in a study of blood T cell repertoires in COVID-19. About the research overall: PBMCs, B-cell-depleted T cells, or T cells provided the cDNA or gDNA that made up the material.

Measured with immunoSEQ multiplex PCR; TCRdb has only the in-frame clones, and not every one. The table includes 250,000 to 350,000 clones, 85% to 90% detected once. Germline V gene lookup returns CDR1 SGHKS and CDR2 YYEKEE (reference sequence). The CDR3 is made up of 13 amino acids. V lost 0 bases and J lost 6, with 9 bases in between. The study recruited people aged about 18 to 95 years across around 23 US areas. Cohort 3 donors were reported recovered after two negative PCRs, clearance, or symptom resolution. The sequenced sample was PBMCs or T cells enriched from blood (not recorded which). The sequence was collected from a woman in her late teens or twenties who had recovered from COVID-19. This chain uses TRBV5-5 with TRBJ1-2; no firm D call. CDR3 nucleotides: TGTGCCAGCAGCTTGGCAAGCGGCAATGGCTACACCTTC. Protein: CASSLASGNGYTF.